A single sample gave rise to the 2 T cell receptor beta chains below, sequenced in a study of OX40 agonist ivuxolimab in advanced cancers. TCRdb's copy holds only in-frame clones and misses some; the assay was immunoSEQ multiplex PCR. Found here are 45,000 to 70,000 clones, approximately 90% of them singletons; the top ten hold just over 1.4%. This specimen consisted of CD4+ or CD8+ T cells sorted from blood, obtained in a trial of the OX40 agonist ivuxolimab. The origin of the receptors is an adult with an advanced solid tumor such as melanoma, head and neck, liver or kidney cancer.

The chain joins TRBV28 to TRBJ1-2; D call uncertain. The CDR3 totals 11 residues. V dropped 3 bases and J dropped 7 bases, with 6 bases sitting between them. Looked up from germline, CDR1 is MDHEN and CDR2 is SYDVKM. Here the CDR3 DNA reads TGTGCCAGCAGTTTTCGAGGTGGCTACACCTTC. This sequence encodes CASSFRGGYTF.

The chain combines TRBV18 with TRBJ1-5; 11 bases match TRBD1. The length of the CDR3 is 16 residues. CDR1 is KGHSH, CDR2 LQKENI, per germline. After removal of 4 bases from V and 2 bases from J, the junction contained 4 bases not matched to a gene. DNA for the CDR3: TGTGCCAGCTCACGGACAGGGGGCGGTGGCAATCAGCCCCAGCATTTT. This encodes CASSRTGGGGNQPQHF.